The 8 T cell receptor beta chains in this list originate from one sample, sequenced in a study of CD8 T cells in Susac syndrome. RNA was extracted with the RNeasy kit, and a quantity of 0.5 to 1 ug was reverse transcribed using random hexamers. TCRdb analysed the immunoSEQ multiplex PCR reads with MiXCR anew, one entry per CDR3 protein. The data hold about 180,000 distinct CDR3 sequences, with roughly 92% observed a single time. Sequences were obtained from CD4+ T cells from PBMCs. All receptors come from a human donor with multiple sclerosis.

The chain carries TRBV28 and TRBJ1-2, with D perhaps matching TRBD1 (5 bases). Germline CDR1 and CDR2: MDHEN and SYDVKM. This CDR3 is built from 12 residues. V was pared by 5 bases and J by 4 bases, with 8 bases between. This chain's CDR3 is CASSRDSYGYTF. In nucleotides, the CDR3 is TGTGCCAGCAGTCGCGACAGCTATGGCTACACCTTC.

This chain connects TRBV19 to TRBJ2-7; possible D gene TRBD1, 5 bases. The V and J ends lost 5 bases and 2 bases respectively, with 10 bases between them. The germline V gene encodes CDR1 LNHDA and CDR2 SQIVND (reference sequence). The CDR3 is 13 residues long. The CDR3 region has the DNA TGTGCCAGTAGTCTGACCAGGGCCTACGAGCAGTACTTC. It yields the protein CASSLTRAYEQYF.

The V and J genes are TRBV4-2 and TRBJ2-7; 8 bases line up with TRBD2. Per germline, CDR1 LGHNA and CDR2 YNFKEQ. The V segment lost 1 base and the J segment 2 bases; nucleotides outside the gene matches: 4. CDR3 length equals 15 residues. Written as DNA, the CDR3 is TGTGCCAGCAGCCAAGGTCCGGGACTAGCCTACGAGCAGTACTTC. Its protein is CASSQGPGLAYEQYF.

The chain couples TRBV3-1 to TRBJ2-2; D gene uncertain. V was cut by 2 bases and J by 0 bases, with 7 bases left in between. Germline V gives CDR1 LGHDT, CDR2 YNNKEL (reference sequence). The CDR3 runs to 15 residues. The CDR3 is CASSQRYTNTGELFF. The CDR3 DNA reads TGTGCCAGCAGCCAAAGGTATACGAACACCGGGGAGCTGTTTTTT.

The J gene is TRBJ2-3, the V gene TRBV30; 15 bases are a match to TRBD2. CDR1 is GTSNPN and CDR2 is SVGIG in the germline V gene (reference sequence). CDR3 length: 17 amino acids. V shed 4 bases and J 4 bases; nucleotides not matched to a gene: 9. The CDR3 DNA follows: TGTGCCTGGATAGGACTAGCGGGAGGGCCTCTTTCAGATACGCAGTATTTT. It is translated as CAWIGLAGGPLSDTQYF.

CDR3 in amino acids: CASSRRQGTSPRGRNTEAFF. CDR3 in DNA: TGCGCCAGCAGCCGCCGACAGGGTACGTCCCCAAGGGGGAGGAACACTGAAGCTTTCTTT. The J gene is TRBJ1-1, the V gene TRBV4-1; 7 bases map to TRBD1. The CDR3 is 20 amino acids. CDR1 is MGHRA, CDR2 YSYEKL, per germline. J gave up 1 base and V 4 bases, and 21 bases lay outside the gene matches.

The chain carries TRBV27 and TRBJ2-5; the D is unclear. CDR1 is MNHEY and CDR2 is SMNVEV in the germline V gene (reference sequence). With 8 bases removed from V and 1 base from J, the gap between germline ends came to 8 bases. The CDR3 has 12 residues. CDR3 sequence reads: CASSGPQETQYF. Here the CDR3 DNA reads TGTGCCAGCTCCGGACCCCAAGAGACCCAGTACTTC.

The chain joins TRBV5-1 to TRBJ2-7; TRBD1 matches 8 bases. CDR3 length: 15 amino acids. Per the germline V gene, CDR1 is SGHRS and CDR2 is YFSETQ. V trimming: 1 base; J trimming: 7 bases; junction bases outside the gene matches: 10. The CDR3 DNA follows: TGCGCCAGCAGCTTGCTTGGCCAGGGGGCCGGTGAGCAGTACTTC. Residues: CASSLLGQGAGEQYF.